A single sample gave rise to the 5 T cell receptor beta chains below, sequenced in a study of blood T cell repertoires in COVID-19. TCRdb's copy holds only in-frame clones and misses some; the assay was immunoSEQ multiplex PCR. The data contain about 100,000 clones, around four fifths of them seen just once; the ten biggest clones take up approximately 30%. The sample was peripheral blood. The receptor source for this set is a man between 65 and 85 years old with active or convalescent COVID-19.

In DNA form, the CDR3 reads TGTGCCAGCAGCCCCGGGGCGGGACCCAACACCGGGGAGCTGTTTTTT. It translates to CASSPGAGPNTGELFF. The chain carries TRBV21-1 and TRBJ2-2; TRBD2, the table's D call, was not compared with the DNA. TRBV21-1 is noted as a pseudogene. The CDR3 runs 16 residues.

This clone was detected only once. This sequence joins TRBV3-1 (or the pseudogene TRBV3-2) and TRBJ1-6; 10 nucleotides align to TRBD1. Germline assignment: CDR1 LGHDT and CDR2 YNNKEL (reference sequence). The CDR3 has 16 amino acids. The ends lost 4 bases at V and 8 bases at J; junction bases unmatched: 8. In nucleotides, the CDR3 is TGTGCCAGCAGCCGGACAGGGGGGGGAGGGGATTCACCCCTCCACTTT. Translating gives CASSRTGGGGDSPLHF.

This rearrangement joins TRBV6-5 to TRBJ2-1, with D perhaps matching TRBD2 (5 bases). CDR1 and CDR2 from the germline V gene are MNHEY and SVGAGI. V gave up 5 bases and J gave up 10 bases, with 12 bases separating them. The CDR3 has 12 amino acids. CDR3 coding DNA: TGTGCCAGCAGTCGCGGACTCGGCGAGCAGTTCTTC. Translation: CASSRGLGEQFF.

The gene calls are TRBV6-6 and TRBJ1-1, with D hard to call. The CDR3 has 13 amino acids. V shed 3 bases and J shed 3 bases, with 8 bases lying between them. In germline, CDR1 is MNHNY, CDR2 SVGAGI (reference sequence). The CDR3 is CASSYREDTEAFF. In DNA form, the CDR3 reads TGTGCCAGCAGTTATCGGGAAGACACTGAAGCTTTCTTT.

J is TRBJ1-1 and V is TRBV4-1, with D possibly matching TRBD1 (5 bases). The germline V and J ends were trimmed by 4 bases and 2 bases, with 11 bases remaining between them. The CDR3 is made up of 14 amino acids. Germline CDR1 reads MGHRA; CDR2 reads YSYEKL. In DNA form, the CDR3 reads TGCGCCAGCAGCCTGCAGGGAGGAAACACTGAAGCTTTCTTT. Its protein product is CASSLQGGNTEAFF.